Below are 30 T cell receptor beta chains sequenced from a single sample in a study of T cells in women clearing cervical HPV infection. The protocol was immunoSEQ multiplex PCR, while the TCRdb copy is restricted to in-frame clones and leaves out a portion. The sample is made up of more than 40,000 clones, and the top ten hold less than 8.5% of it. The material sequenced was blood buffy coat. The receptors come from a woman between 18 and 70 years old with a cervical HPV16 infection that either progressed to CIN3+ or cleared (not recorded which).

Note on this clone: The sequenced fragment ends 3 residues before the CDR3 boundary, so the rest is inferred from the germline J gene. The chain combines TRBV6-1 with TRBJ1-5; 7 bases match TRBD1. The germline V gene encodes CDR1 MNHNS and CDR2 SASEGT. V gave up 4 bases and J gave up 6 bases; unmatched junction bases: 9. The CDR3 has 15 amino acids. This chain's CDR3 is CASSAGTDKSQPQHF. The covered CDR3 bases are TGTGCCAGCAGTGCAGGGACAGATAAATCTCAGCCC.

Comment on this clone: The sequenced fragment ends 3 residues before the CDR3 boundary, so the rest is inferred from the germline J gene. The chain employs TRBV19 and TRBJ2-5; 8 bases fit TRBD2. The CDR3 runs to 15 residues. Germline-derived CDR1 and CDR2 are LNHDA and SQIVND (reference sequence). The ends lost 4 bases at V and 5 bases at J; junction bases unmatched: 9. The covered CDR3 bases are TGTGCCAGTAGTACAGCGGGGGTCCAGGAGGAGACC. Its translation is CASSTAGVQEET. The complete CDR3 reads CASSTAGVQEETQYF.

This clone ranks as medium-sized in terms of frequency. Read sequence stops 3 residues before the CDR3 end, and the germline J gene provides the missing end. The chain has TRBV4-1 and TRBJ2-2; TRBD1 matches 7 bases. The length of the CDR3 is 16 residues. Germline V CDR1 and CDR2: MGHRA, YSYEKL. Trimming at V came to 6 bases and at J to 0 bases, leaving 7 bases not matched to a gene. The CDR3 sequence is CASRGEGATNTGELFF. The sequenced part of the CDR3 DNA is TGCGCCAGCAGAGGAGAGGGGGCAACGAACACCGGGGAG.

Turning to this clone: Sequencing ends 3 residues short of the CDR3 end; the germline J gene provides the rest. The chain uses TRBV7-6 and TRBJ1-1, with 8 bases identical to TRBD1. Germline CDR1 is SGHVS and CDR2 is FNYEAQ. This CDR3 contains 15 residues. The DNA read from the CDR3 is TGTGCCAGCAGCTTAGAAAACACGGCAGGGGGCGTT. This codes for CASSLENTAGGV. The complete CDR3 sequence is CASSLENTAGGVAFF.

The CDR3 reads CASSPGQGGLYGYTF. CDR3 DNA (partial): TGTGCCAGCAGCCCCGGACAGGGGGGGTTATATGGC. This chain uses TRBV2 with TRBJ1-2; 10 nucleotides agree with TRBD1. From the germline J gene comes the end of the CDR3, since the read stops 3 residues before it. J was trimmed by 5 bases and V by 6 bases; bases with no gene match: 9. Germline V gene sequence: CDR1 SNHLY, CDR2 FYNNEI. The CDR3 loop spans 15 amino acids. The whole variable domain, filled in from reference TRBV2 and TRBJ1-2, reads EPEVTQTPSHQVTQMGQEVILRCVPISNHLYFYWYRQILGQKVEFLVSFYNNEISEKSEIFDDQFSVERPDGSNFTLKIRSTKLEDSAMYFCASSPGQGGLYGYTFGSGTRLTVV.

On this clone itself: The sequence runs out 3 residues before the end of the CDR3; the remainder is reconstructed from the germline J gene. The chain recombines TRBV6-1 with TRBJ2-2; D might be TRBD2 (6 bases). The V end was cut by 4 bases, the J end by 2 bases, with 8 bases between. The CDR3 sequence is 14 residues long. Germline V gene lookup returns CDR1 MNHNS and CDR2 SASEGT. The part of the CDR3 DNA that was read is TGTGCCAGCAGTGTCGGGACTAACACCGGGGAG. It is translated as CASSVGTNTGE. The full-length CDR3 reads as CASSVGTNTGELFF.

Comment on this clone: The read ends 3 residues shy of where the CDR3 ends; the end is completed using the germline J gene. The chain uses TRBV6-1 and TRBJ2-3; D is uncertain. Trimming took 0 bases from V and 1 from J, leaving 5 bases between them. The germline V gene has CDR1 MNHNS and CDR2 SASEGT. This CDR3 is built from 14 residues. Partial CDR3 DNA: TGTGCCAGCAGTGAAGCGGGCGGCACAGATACG. This codes for CASSEAGGTDT. In full, the CDR3 reads CASSEAGGTDTQYF.

Worth noting for this clone: The CDR3 end falls 3 residues outside the read, so it is completed with the germline J gene. This chain joins TRBV19 and TRBJ2-2; TRBD2 agrees at 10 bases. CDR1 LNHDA and CDR2 SQIVND come from the germline V gene (reference sequence). The CDR3 consists of 16 residues. J gave up 5 bases and V 7 bases, and 10 bases lay outside the gene matches. CDR3 amino acids: CASTPRGTSETGELFF. The CDR3 bases that were read are TGTGCCAGTACCCCAAGAGGGACTAGCGAGACCGGGGAG.

With regard to this clone: The read ends 3 residues shy of where the CDR3 ends; the end is completed using the germline J gene. The chain carries TRBV7-3 and TRBJ2-6; 7 bases are shared with TRBD1. Looked up from germline, CDR1 is SGHTA and CDR2 is FQGTGA. The CDR3 runs 15 residues. Trimming removed 5 bases from V and 4 bases from J; junction bases left unmatched: 5. The CDR3 spells CASSVTGAGANVLTF. CDR3 DNA, as far as it was read: TGTGCCAGCAGCGTTACAGGGGCCGGGGCCAACGTC.

Remarks on this clone: Coverage ceases 3 residues before the CDR3 finishes, and the germline J gene fills in the end. J is TRBJ1-1 and V is TRBV5-1; tentatively, D is TRBD1 (6 bases). The CDR3 spans 13 residues. Germline loops: CDR1 SGHRS, CDR2 YFSETQ. V was clipped by 4 bases and J by 3 bases, with 10 bases between them. The sequenced part of the CDR3 DNA is TGCGCCAGCAGCATCACAGGGTACACTGAA. This codes for CASSITGYTE. The full CDR3 sequence reads CASSITGYTEAFF.

As regards this clone: The read ends 3 residues before the CDR3 terminus; that terminus is restored from the germline J gene. The chain is built from TRBV19 and TRBJ1-4; 9 nucleotides line up with TRBD1. The CDR3 contains 15 residues. The junction had 7 bases not matched to a gene; V was cut back by 5 bases and J by 6 bases. CDR1 is LNHDA and CDR2 is SQIVND in the germline V gene (reference sequence). CDR3 in amino acids: CASSSETGGDEKLFF. CDR3 DNA, as far as it was read: TGTGCCAGTAGTTCTGAGACAGGGGGAGATGAAAAA.

Worth noting for this clone: The sequence runs out 3 residues before the end of the CDR3; the remainder is reconstructed from the germline J gene. This chain connects TRBV18 to TRBJ2-3, with 9 positions matching TRBD2. Looked up from germline, CDR1 is KGHSH and CDR2 is LQKENI. Trimming removed 2 bases from V and 5 bases from J; junction bases left unmatched: 11. The CDR3 runs to 17 residues. The CDR3 reads CASSPRIAGDLGDTQYF. The DNA read from the CDR3 is TGTGCCAGCTCACCAAGGATAGCGGGGGATTTGGGAGATACG. The full variable domain, in which reference TRBV18 and TRBJ2-3 provide the parts outside the CDR3, is NAGVMQNPRHLVRRRGQEARLRCSPMKGHSHVYWYRQLPEEGLKFMVYLQKENIIDESGMPKERFSAEFPKEGPSILRIQQVVRGDSAAYFCASSPRIAGDLGDTQYFGPGTRLTVL.

As regards this clone: The read gets to within 3 residues of the CDR3 end, and the germline J gene fills in the rest. This chain joins TRBV19 and TRBJ1-1; D not certain. The length of the CDR3 is 15 residues. Trimming removed 6 bases at V and 0 bases at J, with 14 bases between. Germline loops: CDR1 LNHDA, CDR2 SQIVND (reference sequence). The CDR3 is CASRTQGGLNTEAFF. The CDR3 bases that were read are TGTGCCAGTAGGACCCAAGGAGGGCTGAACACTGAA.

With respect to this clone: The sequenced fragment ends 3 residues before the CDR3 boundary, so the rest is inferred from the germline J gene. The chain couples TRBV19 to TRBJ1-5, with a possible D match to TRBD1 (6 bases). The CDR3 runs 13 residues. Germline CDR1 reads LNHDA; CDR2 reads SQIVND (reference sequence). The germline V and J ends were trimmed by 5 bases and 6 bases, with 11 bases remaining between them. Partial CDR3 DNA: TGTGCCAGTAGTGAACAACAGGGTCAGCCC. Residues: CASSEQQGQP. The CDR3, in full, reads CASSEQQGQPQHF. The complete variable domain, with remaining parts taken from reference TRBV19 and TRBJ1-5, reads DGGITQSPKYLFRKEGQNVTLSCEQNLNHDAMYWYRQDPGQGLRLIYYSQIVNDFQKGDIAEGYSVSREKKESFPLTVTSAQKNPTAFYLCASSEQQGQPQHFGDGTRLSIL.

On this clone: The CDR3 end lies 3 residues beyond the end of the read and is filled in from the germline J gene. The V call is TRBV20-1, the J call TRBJ2-4, with TRBD2 identical over 8 bases. From germline, CDR1 is DFQATT and CDR2 SNEGSKA (reference sequence). J lost 4 bases, V lost 6 bases, and 14 bases had no gene match. This CDR3 contains 16 residues. CDR3 DNA (partial): TGCAGTGCATCCCCACCGGGGGGGAATTTTAAAAACATT. It yields the protein CSASPPGGNFKNI. The CDR3, in full, reads CSASPPGGNFKNIQYF.

To note about this clone: The CDR3 end is not reached by the read, which stops 3 residues before it; the germline J gene fills it in. The V gene is TRBV7-6, the J gene TRBJ2-7; D is uncertain. Germline V gene data show CDR1 as SGHVS and CDR2 as FNYEAQ. The V end was cut by 5 bases, the J end by 0 bases, with 14 bases between. The CDR3 has 15 amino acids. The sequenced CDR3 bases are TGTGCCAGCAGCCCCGCAGCGTCGAGCTCCTACGAG. It yields the protein CASSPAASSSYE. The CDR3 in its entirety is CASSPAASSSYEQYF. The whole variable domain, remainder taken from reference TRBV7-6 and TRBJ2-7, is GAGVSQSPRYKVTKRGQDVALRCDPISGHVSLYWYRQALGQGPEFLTYFNYEAQQDKSGLPNDRFSAERPEGSISTLTIQRTEQRDSAMYRCASSPAASSSYEQYFGPGTRLTVT.

Notes on this clone: The read comes to an end 3 residues before the CDR3 does, leaving the germline J gene to fill in the end. The chain has TRBV7-2 and TRBJ1-4; the match to TRBD1 covers 7 bases. There are 14 residues in the CDR3. The germline V gene encodes CDR1 SGHTA and CDR2 FQGNSA. Unmatched junction bases numbered 7, after V lost 4 bases and J lost 8 bases. This CDR3 reads CASSSQGVGEKLFF. CDR3 bases read: TGTGCCAGCAGCTCCCAGGGGGTTGGGGAAAAA. Full variable domain (outside the CDR3, taken from reference TRBV7-2 and TRBJ1-4): GAGVSQSPSNKVTEKGKDVELRCDPISGHTALYWYRQSLGQGLEFLIYFQGNSAPDKSGLPSDRFSAERTGGSVSTLTIQRTQQEDSAVYLCASSSQGVGEKLFFGSGTQLSVL.

In the case of this clone: With the read ending 3 residues before the CDR3 end, the germline J gene is used to fill in that end. The genes are TRBV6-2 or TRBV6-3 and TRBJ1-1, with 8 nucleotides matching TRBD1. Germline CDR1 MNHEY, CDR2 SVGEGT. J was trimmed by 0 bases and V by 7 bases; bases with no gene match: 7. CDR3 size: 15 residues. The CDR3 bases that were read are TGTGCCAGCAAAAAAAGGACAGGGCTGAACACTGAA. Translation: CASKKRTGLNTE. The CDR3 in full is CASKKRTGLNTEAFF.

Concerning this clone itself: The read terminates 3 residues before the CDR3 end, so the remaining end is supplied by the germline J gene. This chain joins TRBV29-1 and TRBJ2-5; 13 nucleotides agree with TRBD2. V trimming: 6 bases; J trimming: 4 bases; junction bases outside the gene matches: 11. The CDR3 extends over 16 amino acids. CDR1 and CDR2 (germline): SQVTM, ANQGSEA. CDR3 DNA (partial): TGCAGCGTGGGCGGACTAGCGGGAGTTTTCGGAGAGACC. Encoded protein: CSVGGLAGVFGET. The CDR3 in its entirety is CSVGGLAGVFGETQYF.

On this clone: The CDR3 end falls 3 residues outside the read, so it is completed with the germline J gene. The V call is TRBV16, the J call TRBJ2-7, with 7 bases matching TRBD2. This CDR3 has 14 amino acids. The germline CDR1 and CDR2 sequences are KGHSY and FQNENV. V lost 2 bases, J lost 0 bases, and 1 base stayed unmatched. The sequenced part of the CDR3 DNA is TGTGCCAGCAGCCAAGCTAGCGGCTCCTACGAG. Protein product: CASSQASGSYE. The entire CDR3 protein reads CASSQASGSYEQYF.

In the case of this clone: The read finishes 3 residues shy of the CDR3 end, and the germline J gene is used to complete it. V gene TRBV5-1 combines with J gene TRBJ2-1; 10 bases are shared with TRBD2. The CDR3 contains 17 residues. Unmatched junction bases numbered 6, after V lost 0 bases and J lost 3 bases. Germline V lookup: CDR1 SGHRS, CDR2 YFSETQ. The sequenced CDR3 bases are TGCGCCAGCAGCTTGGCTAGCGGGGGCCCCGGCTACAATGAG. Translating it yields CASSLASGGPGYNE. The entire CDR3 protein is CASSLASGGPGYNEQFF.

For this clone: The DNA ends 3 residues before the CDR3 does, and the rest of the CDR3 is filled in from the germline J gene. This same CDR3 is encoded by further DNA sequences in the sample. The chain couples TRBV7-6 to TRBJ2-3, with 7 nucleotides matching TRBD1. V shed 1 base, J shed 0 bases, and the junction held 7 bases outside the gene matches. Germline-derived CDR1 and CDR2 are SGHVS and FNYEAQ. The length of the CDR3 is 17 residues. The chain's CDR3 is CASSLDRGISSTDTQYF. The sequenced CDR3 bases are TGTGCCAGCAGCTTAGACAGGGGAATATCTAGCACAGATACG.

For this clone: The read falls 3 residues short of the CDR3 end, and the missing part is taken from the germline J gene. The rearrangement uses TRBV20-1 and TRBJ2-7; D is possibly TRBD1 (6 bases). CDR1 DFQATT and CDR2 SNEGSKA come from the germline V gene (reference sequence). V shed 2 bases and J shed 0 bases, with 11 bases lying between them. The CDR3 loop spans 14 amino acids. The part of the CDR3 DNA that was read is TGCAGTGCTAGAATCCGGGACATCTCCTACGAG. Translation gives CSARIRDISYE. The CDR3 in its entirety is CSARIRDISYEQYF.

A note on this clone: The missing CDR3 end, 3 residues past where the read stops, is filled in from the germline J gene. V and J are TRBV6-7 and TRBJ2-1, with 12 bases identical to TRBD2. TRBV6-7 is reported as an ORF; its role is uncertain. Trimming at V came to 0 bases and at J to 6 bases, leaving 12 bases not matched to a gene. The CDR3 length is 19 residues. The CDR3: CASSYSAGGLGLAGNEQFF. The DNA read from the CDR3 is TGTGCCAGCAGTTACTCTGCTGGGGGCCTGGGACTAGCGGGCAATGAG.

The covered CDR3 bases are TGTGCCAGCAGCCTCGGGACAGGGCCGACAGATACG. This encodes CASSLGTGPTDT. The complete CDR3 sequence is CASSLGTGPTDTQYF. The rearrangement uses TRBV11-3 and TRBJ2-3; 9 bases are a match to TRBD1. The read terminates 3 residues before the CDR3 end, so the remaining end is supplied by the germline J gene. Trimming took 5 bases from V and 3 from J; bases not matched to a gene: 6. There are 15 residues in the CDR3. The germline gives CDR1 SGHNT, CDR2 YENEEA.

As for this clone: The read gets to within 3 residues of the CDR3 end, and the germline J gene fills in the rest. The chain combines TRBV4-1 with TRBJ2-3; TRBD2 agrees at 12 bases. V shed 5 bases and J 4 bases; nucleotides not matched to a gene: 4. CDR1 and CDR2 (germline): MGHRA, YSYEKL. CDR3 size: 15 residues. This chain's CDR3 is CASSTSSGGADTQYF. The sequenced part of the CDR3 DNA is TGCGCCAGCAGCACCTCTAGCGGGGGGGCAGATACG.

As concerns this clone: Read coverage stops 3 residues before the CDR3 terminus; the germline J gene supplies the remainder. This chain links TRBV7-9 with TRBJ2-3, with TRBD2 matching over 10 bases. The CDR3 is made up of 15 amino acids. V lost 2 bases, J lost 3 bases, and 2 bases stayed unmatched. CDR1 and CDR2 (germline): SEHNR, FQNEAQ (reference sequence). CDR3 amino acids: CASSLLAGATDTQYF. The sequenced part of the CDR3 DNA is TGTGCCAGCAGCTTACTAGCGGGGGCGACAGATACG.

On this clone itself: Read coverage stops 3 residues before the CDR3 terminus; the germline J gene supplies the remainder. The chain uses TRBV7-6 and TRBJ2-5; 7 bases match TRBD2. The V and J ends lost 5 bases and 1 base, in that order; junction bases with no gene match: 1. The germline V gene has CDR1 SGHVS and CDR2 FNYEAQ. The CDR3 runs to 13 residues. Partial CDR3 DNA: TGTGCCAGCAGCCCGGGGGGCCAAGAGACC. Translated: CASSPGGQET. The entire CDR3 is CASSPGGQETQYF.

A remark on this clone: The CDR3 end falls 3 residues outside the read, so it is completed with the germline J gene. V usage is TRBV6-1 and J usage is TRBJ2-1; 8 bases are shared with TRBD2. J gave up 9 bases and V 1 base, and 8 bases lay outside the gene matches. CDR3 length: 15 residues. The germline gives CDR1 MNHNS, CDR2 SASEGT. CDR3 loop: CASSEDPGAGGEQFF. The part of the CDR3 DNA that was read is TGTGCCAGCAGTGAAGATCCGGGGGCGGGGGGTGAG.

Notes on this clone: The read terminates 3 residues before the CDR3 end, so the remaining end is supplied by the germline J gene. The chain carries TRBV14 and TRBJ1-4; the match to TRBD1 covers 10 bases. The trim removed 2 bases at V and 3 bases at J, leaving 12 bases unmatched. The CDR3 has 19 residues. Germline CDR1 reads SGHDN; CDR2 reads FVKESK. CDR3 DNA, as far as it was read: TGTGCCAGCAGCCAAAGGCGGGACAGGGGACCGGAGGCTAATGAAAAA. Its protein product is CASSQRRDRGPEANEK. The entire CDR3 reads CASSQRRDRGPEANEKLFF.